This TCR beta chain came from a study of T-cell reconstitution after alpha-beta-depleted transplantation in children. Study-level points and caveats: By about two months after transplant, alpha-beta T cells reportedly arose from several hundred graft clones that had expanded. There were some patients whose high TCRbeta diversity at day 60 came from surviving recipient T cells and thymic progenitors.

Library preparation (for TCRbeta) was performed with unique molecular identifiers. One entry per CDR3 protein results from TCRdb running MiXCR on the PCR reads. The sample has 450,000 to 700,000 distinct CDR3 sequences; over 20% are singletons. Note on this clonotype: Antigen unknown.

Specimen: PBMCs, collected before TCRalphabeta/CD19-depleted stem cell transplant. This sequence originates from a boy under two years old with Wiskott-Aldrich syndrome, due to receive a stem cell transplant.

This CDR3 is CASSFLTEQYF. The CDR3 DNA reads TGTGCCAGCAGTTTTCTGACGGAGCAGTACTTC. The chain combines TRBV28 with TRBJ2-7; D uncertain. V shed 3 bases and J shed 7 bases, with 7 bases lying between them. CDR1 is MDHEN, CDR2 SYDVKM, per germline. The CDR3 loop spans 11 amino acids.